The 9 T cell receptor beta chains reported below all come from one sample, sequenced in a study of T cell repertoires in cytomegalovirus infection. TCRdb re-called the reads through MiXCR, storing one row per CDR3 protein. The sample holds around 130,000 distinct CDR3 sequences; 8% to 9% are singletons and the top ten take 10%. Sequenced input: PBMCs. The receptor set was obtained from a human donor in good health (CMV status not recorded). Some clones in this sample may be carry-over from other donors' samples.

This clonotype came up many times. The chain recombines TRBV6-5 with TRBJ2-6, with 7 bases aligning to TRBD1. The length of the CDR3 is 15 residues. Germline CDR1 is MNHEY and CDR2 is SVGAGI. J was trimmed by 4 bases and V by 6 bases; bases with no gene match: 6. The CDR3, as DNA: TGTGCCAGCAGGCCAACAGGGGTCGGGGCCAACGTCCTGACTTTC. Protein: CASRPTGVGANVLTF.

This clonotype came up many times. The chain is built from TRBV7-2 and TRBJ2-1; 12 nucleotides align to TRBD2. Germline assignment: CDR1 SGHTA and CDR2 FQGNSA. CDR3 length: 16 amino acids. J gave up 4 bases and V 0 bases, and 1 base lay outside the gene matches. CDR3 in amino acids: CASSLATSGGYNEQFF. The CDR3 DNA follows: TGTGCCAGCAGCTTAGCAACTAGCGGGGGGTACAATGAGCAGTTCTTC.

This chain connects TRBV2 to TRBJ1-6, with 10 positions matching TRBD1. V lost 6 bases to trimming and J lost 9 bases; unmatched junction nucleotides: 5. CDR3 size: 14 residues. Germline lookup yields CDR1 SNHLY and CDR2 FYNNEI. CDR3 in DNA: TGTGCCAGCAGGGAGACAGGGGGCGGTTCACCCCTCCACTTT. Translated: CASRETGGGSPLHF.

This chain links TRBV7-6 with TRBJ2-7; D unclear. Germline CDR1 SGHVS, CDR2 FNYEAQ. The V and J ends lost 7 bases and 4 bases respectively, with 14 bases between them. CDR3 length: 13 amino acids. The CDR3 DNA reads as TGTGCCAGCACCGAAGCAAGTTCTTACGAGCAGTACTTC. It translates to CASTEASSYEQYF.

This clonotype showed up many times. The chain joins TRBV7-2 to TRBJ2-1, with TRBD1 as a possible D gene (6 bases). The germline V and J ends were trimmed by 0 bases and 3 bases, with 9 bases remaining between them. CDR3 length equals 15 residues. Germline V gene lookup returns CDR1 SGHTA and CDR2 FQGNSA. CDR3 amino acids: CASSLAGASYNEQFF. The CDR3 coding sequence is TGTGCCAGCAGCTTAGCGGGGGCCAGCTACAATGAGCAGTTCTTC.

The DNA of the CDR3 is TGCAGCCTAGAAGGTAGAGATACGCAGTATTTT. This codes for CSLEGRDTQYF. V usage is TRBV29-1 and J usage is TRBJ2-3; D uncertain. Trimming took 8 bases from V and 5 from J, leaving 11 bases between them. Germline V gene data show CDR1 as SQVTM and CDR2 as ANQGSEA. This CDR3 comprises 11 residues.

Turning to this clonotype: Compared with germline, one end of the junction differs, possibly owing to a read error. The chain carries TRBV5-3 and TRBJ1-1, with a possible D match to TRBD1 (5 bases). TRBV5-3 is an ORF for which the function is uncertain. CDR3 length: 14 residues. In nucleotides, the CDR3 is TGTGCCAGCAGCTTGGTGGGTGGGGCCACTGAAGCTTTCTTT. Residues: CASSLVGGATEAFF.

In its sample, this clonotype was seen many times. The CDR3 here is CASSLAGQGADTQYF. The CDR3 DNA sequence: TGTGCCAGCAGTTTAGCGGGACAGGGGGCAGATACGCAGTATTTT. The V call is TRBV28, the J call TRBJ2-3; 11 bases fit TRBD1. The CDR3 consists of 15 residues. In germline, CDR1 is MDHEN, CDR2 SYDVKM. The V gene end was trimmed by 2 bases and the J gene end by 4 bases; junction bases not matched to a gene: 2.

This clonotype was recorded at least ten times. The chain has TRBV6-1 and TRBJ2-3, with D hard to call. Per the germline V gene, CDR1 is MNHNS and CDR2 is SASEGT. The CDR3 extends over 12 amino acids. Between the trimmed V and J ends, which lost 6 bases and 3 bases, there was a span of 7 bases. The CDR3 protein is CASRGGTDTQYF. The CDR3 nucleotides are TGTGCCAGCAGAGGCGGTACAGATACGCAGTATTTT.